This T cell receptor (beta chain) was observed in a study of blood T cells in healthy people across ages. Primed by a sample-barcoded 5' primer and a J-beta primer mix, a second PCR proceeded for about 7 to 11 cycles. TCRdb processed the 5' RACE reads anew with MiXCR; each CDR3 protein has one entry. This sample carries about 730,000 distinct CDR3 sequences, 40% to 45% of them seen once, and the ten largest clones take 20% to 25%. V lost 3 bases and J lost 8, with 13 bases in between. CDR1 is SQVTM, CDR2 ANQGSEA, per germline. This CDR3 has 12 residues. This clonotype has a count of ten or more. The rearrangement joins TRBV29-1 to TRBJ1-1, with D tentatively TRBD1 (5 bases). Material: blood. The receptor was derived from a woman in her sixties in good health. Here the CDR3 reads CSVETGRNEAFF. Here the CDR3 DNA reads TGCAGCGTTGAGACGGGACGGAACGAAGCTTTCTTT.